Listed here are 2 T cell receptor beta chains from one sample, sequenced in a study of human T cells and chemical hapten exposure. MiXCR, run by TCRdb on the RACE reads, gives a single entry per CDR3 protein. There are roughly 90,000 distinct CDR3 sequences in the sample; approximately 11% occur only once, and approximately 0.99% lies in the top ten. Described time point: patch test 3, about 24 weeks after DPC sensitization. As for treatment: therapeutic diphenylcyclopropenone sensitization with weekly scalp DPC. The input for sequencing was whole blood, taken in connection with sensitization to the hapten diphenylcyclopropenone (DPC). The receptors come from a woman between 25 and 40 years old with alopecia areata. Some clones in this sample may be carry-over from other donors' samples.

The sample holds many counts of this clonotype. The V gene is TRBV4-1, the J gene TRBJ2-3, with TRBD2 as a possible D gene (7 bases). Trimming stripped 5 bases from V and 5 bases from J, with 20 bases between. Germline CDR1 is MGHRA and CDR2 is YSYEKL. This CDR3 has 16 residues. The CDR3 DNA sequence: TGCGCCAGCAGCGACCTACTAGCGACCAGGGGAGATACGCAGTATTTT. Encoded protein: CASSDLLATRGDTQYF.

Ten or more counts support this clonotype. The genes are TRBV28 and TRBJ2-3, with no clear D. Germline assignment: CDR1 MDHEN and CDR2 SYDVKM. Trimming cost V 4 bases and J 10 bases, with 12 bases left between them. CDR3 length: 12 residues. CDR3 amino acids: CASSSRLRSQYF. DNA for the CDR3: TGTGCCAGCAGTTCCCGGCTTCGCTCGCAGTATTTT.